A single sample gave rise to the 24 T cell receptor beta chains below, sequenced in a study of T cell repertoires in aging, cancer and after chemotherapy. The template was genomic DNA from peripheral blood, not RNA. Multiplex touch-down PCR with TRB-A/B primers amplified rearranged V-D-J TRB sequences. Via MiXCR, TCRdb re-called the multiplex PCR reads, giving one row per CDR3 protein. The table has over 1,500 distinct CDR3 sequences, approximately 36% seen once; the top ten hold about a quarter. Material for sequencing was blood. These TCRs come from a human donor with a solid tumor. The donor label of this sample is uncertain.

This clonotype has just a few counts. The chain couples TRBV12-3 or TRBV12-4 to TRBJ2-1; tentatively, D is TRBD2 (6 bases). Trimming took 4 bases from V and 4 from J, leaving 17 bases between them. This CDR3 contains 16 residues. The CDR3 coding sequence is TGTGCCAGCAGTTCGAGAACTAGCCAGCGGTACAATGAGCAGTTCTTC. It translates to CASSSRTSQRYNEQFF.

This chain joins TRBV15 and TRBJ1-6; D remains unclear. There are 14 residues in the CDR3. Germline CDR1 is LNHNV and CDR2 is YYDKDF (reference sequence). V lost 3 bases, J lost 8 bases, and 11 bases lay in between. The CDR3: CATSRAPEDSPLHF. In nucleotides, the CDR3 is TGTGCCACCAGCAGGGCTCCGGAGGATTCACCCCTCCACTTT.

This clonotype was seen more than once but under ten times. The DNA for the CDR3 is TGCAGTGCTAGCCCCGGGACAGGGGGTTCTGATACGCAGTATTTT. It codes for CSASPGTGGSDTQYF. The V call is TRBV20-1, the J call TRBJ2-3; 11 bases agree with TRBD1. With 3 bases clipped from V and 6 bases from J, the junction kept 8 bases outside the gene matches. The CDR3 has 15 residues. Germline V gene sequence: CDR1 DFQATT, CDR2 SNEGSKA (reference sequence).

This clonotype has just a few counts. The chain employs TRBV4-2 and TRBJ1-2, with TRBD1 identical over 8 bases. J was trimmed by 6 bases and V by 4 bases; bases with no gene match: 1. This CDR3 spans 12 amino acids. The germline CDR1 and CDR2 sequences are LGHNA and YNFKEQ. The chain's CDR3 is CASSPDRDGYTF. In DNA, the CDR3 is TGTGCCAGCAGCCCGGACAGGGATGGCTACACCTTC.

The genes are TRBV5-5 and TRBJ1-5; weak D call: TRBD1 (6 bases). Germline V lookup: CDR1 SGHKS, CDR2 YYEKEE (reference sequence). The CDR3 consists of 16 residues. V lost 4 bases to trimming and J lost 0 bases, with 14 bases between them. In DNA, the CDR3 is TGTGCCAGCAGCACCTTGCCAGGGGATAGCAATCAGCCCCAGCATTTT. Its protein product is CASSTLPGDSNQPQHF.

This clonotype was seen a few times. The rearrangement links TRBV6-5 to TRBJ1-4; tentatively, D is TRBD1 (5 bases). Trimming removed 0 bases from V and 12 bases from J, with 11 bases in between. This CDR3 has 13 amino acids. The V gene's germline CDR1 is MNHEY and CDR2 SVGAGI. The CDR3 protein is CASSYSRDAELFF. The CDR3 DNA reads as TGTGCCAGCAGTTACTCCCGGGACGCGGAACTGTTTTTT.

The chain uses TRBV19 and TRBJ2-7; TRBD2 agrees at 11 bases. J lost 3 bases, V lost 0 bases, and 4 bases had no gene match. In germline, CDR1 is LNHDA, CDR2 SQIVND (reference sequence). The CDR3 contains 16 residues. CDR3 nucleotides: TGTGCCAGTAGTATAGAGGGGACTAGCGGTTTCTACGAGCAGTACTTC. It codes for CASSIEGTSGFYEQYF.

The CDR3 DNA is TGTGCCAGCAGCTTACTGGGACTAGCCGACCCCGAGCAGTTCTTC. Amino acid sequence: CASSLLGLADPEQFF. The chain carries TRBV11-2 and TRBJ2-1; the match to TRBD2 covers 9 bases. This CDR3 contains 15 residues. J was trimmed by 10 bases and V by 2 bases; bases with no gene match: 9. Germline CDR1 is SGHAT and CDR2 is FQNNGV.

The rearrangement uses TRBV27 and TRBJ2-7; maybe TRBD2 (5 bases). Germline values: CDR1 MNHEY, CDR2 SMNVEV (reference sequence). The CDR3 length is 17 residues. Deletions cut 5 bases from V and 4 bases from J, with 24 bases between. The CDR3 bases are TGTGCCAGCAGTCCTCCGGGGATATGGGCAAGTAGGTACGAGCAGTACTTC. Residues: CASSPPGIWASRYEQYF.

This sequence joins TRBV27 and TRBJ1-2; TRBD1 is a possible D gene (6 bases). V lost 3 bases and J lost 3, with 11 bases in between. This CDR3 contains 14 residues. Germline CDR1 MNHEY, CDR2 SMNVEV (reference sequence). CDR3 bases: TGTGCCAGCAGTTTCCAGGGGCCGCACTATGGCTACACCTTC. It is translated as CASSFQGPHYGYTF.

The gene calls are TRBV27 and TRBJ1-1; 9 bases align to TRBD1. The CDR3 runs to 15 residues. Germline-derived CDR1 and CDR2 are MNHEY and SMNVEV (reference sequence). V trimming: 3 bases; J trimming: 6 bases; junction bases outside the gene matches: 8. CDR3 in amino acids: CASSFWTGAKAEAFF. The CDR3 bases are TGTGCCAGCAGTTTTTGGACAGGGGCCAAAGCTGAAGCTTTCTTT.

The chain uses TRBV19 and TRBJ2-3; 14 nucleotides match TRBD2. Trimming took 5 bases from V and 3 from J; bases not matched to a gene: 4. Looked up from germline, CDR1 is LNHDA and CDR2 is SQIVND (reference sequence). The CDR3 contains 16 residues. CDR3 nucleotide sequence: TGTGCCAGTAGTCCTGGGACTAGCGGGGGAACAGATACGCAGTATTTT. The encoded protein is CASSPGTSGGTDTQYF.

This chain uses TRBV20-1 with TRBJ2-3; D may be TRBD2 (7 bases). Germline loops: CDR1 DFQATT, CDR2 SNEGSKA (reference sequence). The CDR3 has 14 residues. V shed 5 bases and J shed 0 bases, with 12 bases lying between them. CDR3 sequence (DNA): TGCAGTGCTCCCGAGGGGGGGAGCACAGATACGCAGTATTTT. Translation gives CSAPEGGSTDTQYF.

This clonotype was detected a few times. The CDR3 region has the DNA TGTGCCAGCAGTTATTCTCTAGGGGGCGGTGAGGAGACCCAGTACTTC. It codes for CASSYSLGGGEETQYF. The chain links TRBV6-5 to TRBJ2-5, with TRBD1 matching over 7 bases. Germline V lookup: CDR1 MNHEY, CDR2 SVGAGI. The CDR3 contains 16 residues. V shed 3 bases, J shed 5 bases, and the junction held 12 bases outside the gene matches.

The CDR3 sequence: CSAKRSGRNTEAFF. As DNA, the CDR3 is TGCAGTGCAAAGCGATCGGGCAGGAACACTGAAGCTTTCTTT. The V and J genes are TRBV20-1 and TRBJ1-1; D not certain. V lost 6 bases, J lost 1 base, and 15 bases lay in between. Germline V CDR1 and CDR2: DFQATT, SNEGSKA (reference sequence). The CDR3 covers 14 residues.

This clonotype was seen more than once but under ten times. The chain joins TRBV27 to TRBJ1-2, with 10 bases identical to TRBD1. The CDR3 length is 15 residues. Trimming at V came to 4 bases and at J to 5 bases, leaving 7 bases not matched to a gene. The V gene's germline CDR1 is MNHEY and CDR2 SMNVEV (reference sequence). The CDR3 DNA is TGTGCCAGCAGTTCACCGGGACAGGGGTTATATGGCTACACCTTC. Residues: CASSSPGQGLYGYTF.

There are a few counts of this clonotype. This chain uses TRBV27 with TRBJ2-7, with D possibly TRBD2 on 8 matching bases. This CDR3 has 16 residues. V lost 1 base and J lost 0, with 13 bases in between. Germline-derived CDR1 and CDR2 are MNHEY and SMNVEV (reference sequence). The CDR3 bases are TGTGCCAGCAGTTTATACGGGAGGGGGCTCTCCTACGAGCAGTACTTC. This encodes CASSLYGRGLSYEQYF.

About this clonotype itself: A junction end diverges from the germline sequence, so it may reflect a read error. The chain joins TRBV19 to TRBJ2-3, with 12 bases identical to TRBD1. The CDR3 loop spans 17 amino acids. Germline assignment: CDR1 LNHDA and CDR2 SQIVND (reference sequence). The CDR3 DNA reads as TGTGCCAGTAGAATAGTCCGGGACAGGGGGCGAACAGATACGCAGTATTTT. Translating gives CASRIVRDRGRTDTQYF.

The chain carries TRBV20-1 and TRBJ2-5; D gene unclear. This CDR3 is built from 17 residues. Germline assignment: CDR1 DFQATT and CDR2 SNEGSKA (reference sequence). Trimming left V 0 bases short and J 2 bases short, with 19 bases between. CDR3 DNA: TGCAGTGCTAGAGATGCCGCCCGGGTAGGAGTACAAGAGACCCAGTACTTC. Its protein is CSARDAARVGVQETQYF.

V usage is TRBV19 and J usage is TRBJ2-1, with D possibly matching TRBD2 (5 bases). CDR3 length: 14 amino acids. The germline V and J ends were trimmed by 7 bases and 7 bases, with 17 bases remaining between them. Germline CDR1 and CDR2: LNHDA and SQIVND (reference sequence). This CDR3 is CASISLIGINEQFF. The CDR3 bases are TGTGCCAGTATCAGTTTGATCGGGATTAATGAGCAGTTCTTC.

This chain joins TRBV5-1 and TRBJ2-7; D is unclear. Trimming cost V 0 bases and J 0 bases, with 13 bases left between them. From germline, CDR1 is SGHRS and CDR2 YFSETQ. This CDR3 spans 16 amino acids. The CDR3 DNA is TGCGCCAGCAGCTTGGGACCGAACTACAACTCCTACGAGCAGTACTTC. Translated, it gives CASSLGPNYNSYEQYF.

The chain's CDR3 is CAISDPSAGGGGELFF. The DNA for the CDR3 is TGTGCCATCAGCGACCCATCCGCGGGAGGCGGCGGGGAGCTGTTTTTT. The chain recombines TRBV10-3 with TRBJ2-2; 8 bases fit TRBD2. The CDR3 extends over 16 amino acids. Unmatched junction bases numbered 13, after V lost 6 bases and J lost 7 bases. Germline V gives CDR1 ENHRY, CDR2 SYGVKD.

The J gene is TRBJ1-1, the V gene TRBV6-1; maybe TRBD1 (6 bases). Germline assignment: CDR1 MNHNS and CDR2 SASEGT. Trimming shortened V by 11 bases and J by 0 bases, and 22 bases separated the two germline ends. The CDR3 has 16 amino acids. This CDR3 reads CAGRQALFNMNTEAFF. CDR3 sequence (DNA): TGTGCCGGTAGACAGGCCCTTTTCAACATGAACACTGAAGCTTTCTTT.

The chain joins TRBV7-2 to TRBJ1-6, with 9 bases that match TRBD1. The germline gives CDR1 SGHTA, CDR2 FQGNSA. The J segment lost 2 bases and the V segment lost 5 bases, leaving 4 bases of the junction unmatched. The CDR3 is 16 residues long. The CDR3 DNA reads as TGTGCCAGCAGCCCAGGACAGGGGACCTATAATTCACCCCTCCACTTT. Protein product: CASSPGQGTYNSPLHF. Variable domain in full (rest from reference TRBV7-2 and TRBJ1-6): GAGVSQSPSNKVTEKGKDVELRCDPISGHTALYWYRQSLGQGLEFLIYFQGNSAPDKSGLPSDRFSAERTGGSVSTLTIQRTQQEDSAVYLCASSPGQGTYNSPLHFGNGTRLTVT.